The following is a TCR beta chain sequence with its context. Its antigen is still unknown. No per-base quality is available; no much larger clone lies one base away. The immunoSEQ Assay, a bias-controlled multiplex PCR, was used to amplify TCRbeta CDR3 regions from genomic DNA. Turning to the authors' computational methods: Within the assay, amplification of reference gene primers was used to estimate how many nucleated cells each sample contained. To quantify the absolute abundance of each unique TCRbeta CDR3 rearrangement, sequence reads were collapsed and filtered. For each sample, productive Simpson clonality was calculated as the square root of Simpson's diversity index over productive rearrangements. The table comes from immuneACCESS by way of TCRdb, which keeps in-frame sequences with V and J called. Part of the clones is missing from these tables; in studies checked, under half for an unresolved V gene and the rest for unknown reasons. That table is the source of V, J and clone size, and D and trimming were worked out from the DNA. The sample table shows just over 95,000 clones, and 90% are seen once. About 1.8% of the sample is held by the ten biggest clonotypes.

The collaborating institutions used their own protocols to collect whole blood in K2EDTA tubes. For TCRbeta analysis, collaborators shipped samples as frozen whole blood, isolated PBMCs, or DNA extracted from either of those sample types. This sample was included in a study of blood T cell repertoires in COVID-19 (dated by TCRdb to about 2020). Concerning the study at large: The collaborator samples originated in the United States, Italy and Spain and spanned the acute and convalescent phases of COVID-19. The prospective study material was composed of cDNA or gDNA derived from T cells, B-cell-depleted T cells, or PBMCs. Samples came from the ongoing ImmuneRACE study (first 160 participants) plus 1,254 subjects from 6 global collaborators. Deeply sampled blood TCRbeta repertoires from subjects exposed to, actively infected with, or recovered from COVID-19 were included in the dataset. Sample metadata almost always included a de-identified subject ID, COVID-19 status, age in years and sex. Where HLA class I and class II types were available, the types were taken from metadata supplied by the sample provider, not from assay-based typing. The repertoires were made available in a free public database intended to serve as a resource for research on the immune response to SARS-CoV-2. Study-wide conclusions, independent of this receptor: How much clinical and demographic metadata was included differed by source and by participant, and the metadata was provided uncurated.

This receptor was obtained from a man between 60 and 75 years old with acute or convalescent COVID-19. The sequenced sample was peripheral blood.

The CDR3 is CAWSYGSNTEAFF. The sequence in DNA is TGTGCCTGGAGTTACGGTTCGAACACTGAAGCTTTCTTT. The chain is encoded by TRBV30 joined to TRBJ1-1; no D segment can be confidently identified. Including cysteine and phenylalanine, the CDR3 has 13 amino acids. Only the CDR3 DNA is retained, 39 bases long and in frame from the first base. CDR1 GTSNPN and CDR2 SVGIG are derived from the germline V gene (reference sequence). The junction shows trimming of 2 bases on V and 1 base on J, plus 8 bases between the germline ends.